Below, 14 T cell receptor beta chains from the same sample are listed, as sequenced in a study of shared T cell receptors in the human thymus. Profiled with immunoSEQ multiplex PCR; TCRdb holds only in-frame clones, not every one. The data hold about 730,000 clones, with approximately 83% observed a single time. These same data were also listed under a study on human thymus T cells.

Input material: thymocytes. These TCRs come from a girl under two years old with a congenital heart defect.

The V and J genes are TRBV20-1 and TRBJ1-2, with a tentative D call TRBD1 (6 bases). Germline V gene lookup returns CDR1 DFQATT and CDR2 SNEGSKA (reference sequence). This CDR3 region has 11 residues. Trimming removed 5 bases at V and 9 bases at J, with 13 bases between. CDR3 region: CSARTGGSYTF. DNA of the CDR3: TGCAGTGCTCGAACGGGGGGCAGCTACACCTTC.

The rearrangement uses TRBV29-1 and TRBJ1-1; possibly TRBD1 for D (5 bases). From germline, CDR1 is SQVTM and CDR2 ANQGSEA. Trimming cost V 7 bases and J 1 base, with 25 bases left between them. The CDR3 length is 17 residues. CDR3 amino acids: CSGVYRRFVAGNTEAFF. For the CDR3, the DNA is TGCAGCGGTGTATACAGGAGATTCGTTGCCGGGAACACTGAAGCTTTCTTT.

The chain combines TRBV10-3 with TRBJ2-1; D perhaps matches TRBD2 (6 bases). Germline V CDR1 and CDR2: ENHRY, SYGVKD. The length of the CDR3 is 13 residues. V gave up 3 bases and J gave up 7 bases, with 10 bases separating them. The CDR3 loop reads CAISDTGENEQFF. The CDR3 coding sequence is TGTGCCATCAGTGATACGGGGGAGAATGAGCAGTTCTTC.

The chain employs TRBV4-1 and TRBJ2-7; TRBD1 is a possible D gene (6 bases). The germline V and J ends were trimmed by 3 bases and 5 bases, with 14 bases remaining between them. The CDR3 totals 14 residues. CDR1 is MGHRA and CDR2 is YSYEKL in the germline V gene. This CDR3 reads CASSQGAILDEQYF. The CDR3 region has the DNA TGCGCCAGCAGCCAGGGGGCGATTTTAGACGAGCAGTACTTC.

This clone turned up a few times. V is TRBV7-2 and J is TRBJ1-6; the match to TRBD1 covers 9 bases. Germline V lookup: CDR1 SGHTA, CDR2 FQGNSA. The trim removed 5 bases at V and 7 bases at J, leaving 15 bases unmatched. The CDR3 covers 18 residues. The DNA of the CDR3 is TGTGCCAGCAGCCCCTTCTCGGGGACAGGGTTGTGGAATTCACCCCTCCACTTT. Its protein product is CASSPFSGTGLWNSPLHF.

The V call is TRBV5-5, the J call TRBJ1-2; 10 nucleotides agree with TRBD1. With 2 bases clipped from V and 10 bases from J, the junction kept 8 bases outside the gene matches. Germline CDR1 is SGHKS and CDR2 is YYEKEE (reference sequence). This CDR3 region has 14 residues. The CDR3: CASSFLRQGAHYTF. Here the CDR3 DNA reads TGTGCCAGCAGCTTCCTTCGACAGGGGGCTCACTACACCTTC.

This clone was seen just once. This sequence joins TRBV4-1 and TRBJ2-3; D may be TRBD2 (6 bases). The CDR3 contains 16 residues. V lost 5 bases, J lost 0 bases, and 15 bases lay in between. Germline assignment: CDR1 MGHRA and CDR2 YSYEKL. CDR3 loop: CASSFRSRGSTDTQYF. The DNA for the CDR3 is TGCGCCAGCAGCTTCCGCTCTCGGGGGAGCACAGATACGCAGTATTTT.

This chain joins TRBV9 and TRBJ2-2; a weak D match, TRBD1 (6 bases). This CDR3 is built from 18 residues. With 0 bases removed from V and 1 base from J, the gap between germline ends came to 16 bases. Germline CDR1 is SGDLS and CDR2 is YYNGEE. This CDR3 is CASSVGGSGRGNTGELFF. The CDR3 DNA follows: TGTGCCAGCAGCGTAGGGGGATCGGGCAGGGGGAACACCGGGGAGCTGTTTTTT.

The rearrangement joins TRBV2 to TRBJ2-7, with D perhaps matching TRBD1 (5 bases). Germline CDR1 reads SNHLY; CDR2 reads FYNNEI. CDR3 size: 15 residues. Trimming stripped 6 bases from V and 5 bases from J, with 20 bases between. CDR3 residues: CASSPRQGWFHEQYF. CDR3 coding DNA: TGTGCCAGCAGCCCCCGGCAGGGTTGGTTCCACGAGCAGTACTTC.

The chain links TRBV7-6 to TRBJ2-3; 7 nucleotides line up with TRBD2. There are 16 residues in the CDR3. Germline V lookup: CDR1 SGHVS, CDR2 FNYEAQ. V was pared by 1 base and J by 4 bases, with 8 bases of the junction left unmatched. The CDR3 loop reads CASSLEVASGADTQYF. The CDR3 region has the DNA TGTGCCAGCAGCTTAGAGGTGGCGAGCGGGGCAGATACGCAGTATTTT.

The CDR3 spells CASSSRYALNNEQFF. The CDR3 DNA is TGTGCCAGCAGCTCCCGTTATGCGCTAAACAATGAGCAGTTCTTC. The chain combines TRBV11-2 with TRBJ2-1; D uncertain. Trimming cost V 4 bases and J 5 bases, with 15 bases left between them. CDR1 SGHAT and CDR2 FQNNGV come from the germline V gene. This CDR3 has 15 residues.

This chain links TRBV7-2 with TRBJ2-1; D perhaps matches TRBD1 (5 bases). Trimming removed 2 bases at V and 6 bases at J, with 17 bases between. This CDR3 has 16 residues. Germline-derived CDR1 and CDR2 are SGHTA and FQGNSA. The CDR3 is CASSLSGPPVVNEQFF. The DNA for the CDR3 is TGTGCCAGCAGCTTATCAGGGCCCCCCGTGGTCAATGAGCAGTTCTTC.

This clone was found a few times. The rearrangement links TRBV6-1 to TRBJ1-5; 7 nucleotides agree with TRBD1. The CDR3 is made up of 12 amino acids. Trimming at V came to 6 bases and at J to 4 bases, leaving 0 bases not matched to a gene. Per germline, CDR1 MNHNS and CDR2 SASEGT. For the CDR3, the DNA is TGTGCCAGCAGGGGACAGAATCAGCCCCAGCATTTT. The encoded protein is CASRGQNQPQHF.

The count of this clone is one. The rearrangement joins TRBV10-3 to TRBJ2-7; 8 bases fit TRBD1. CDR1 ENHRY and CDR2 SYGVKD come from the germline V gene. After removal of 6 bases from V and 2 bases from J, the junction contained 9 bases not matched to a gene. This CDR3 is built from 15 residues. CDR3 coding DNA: TGTGCCATCAGGCCCGGACAGGGCGAAACCTACGAGCAGTACTTC. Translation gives CAIRPGQGETYEQYF.